Each of the 10 T cell receptor beta chains below was sequenced from the same sample in a study of regulatory T cells. General observations from the study: Hydrophobic residues at CDR3 positions 6 and 7 were enriched in conventional CD4+ T cells of CD3G-deficient patients.

The primer mix had 52 TRBV and 13 TRBJ primers. Clones were sequenced by immunoSEQ multiplex PCR, and TCRdb holds only the in-frame ones, with some missing. In the table there are some 20,000 clones, 70% to 90% of which are singletons. The antigens these receptors bind are not known. The sequencing sample was made of conventional CD4+ T cells sorted from blood. These receptors were collected from a child between 5 and 17 years old with CD3G deficiency.

The rearrangement joins TRBV5-1 to TRBJ2-3, with D possibly being TRBD2 (6 bases). This CDR3 is built from 16 residues. The V gene lost 4 bases and the J gene lost 4 bases, with 19 bases spanning the gap. CDR1 and CDR2 from the germline V gene are SGHRS and YFSETQ. The CDR3 bases are TGCGCCAGCAGCGGGGGGTACGGCAGGATTTCAGATACGCAGTATTTT. It codes for CASSGGYGRISDTQYF.

The chain employs TRBV28 and TRBJ2-7; TRBD2 agrees at 9 bases. The V gene end was trimmed by 4 bases and the J gene end by 4 bases; junction bases not matched to a gene: 8. The CDR3 sequence is 15 residues long. Germline V lookup: CDR1 MDHEN, CDR2 SYDVKM. CDR3 protein: CASSSPGLAGYEQYF. Written as DNA, the CDR3 is TGTGCCAGCAGTTCGCCGGGACTAGCAGGGTACGAGCAGTACTTC.

The rearrangement joins TRBV28 to TRBJ2-2; TRBD1 matches at 9 bases. J gave up 6 bases and V 6 bases, and 8 bases lay outside the gene matches. CDR1 is MDHEN and CDR2 is SYDVKM in the germline V gene. This CDR3 has 15 residues. This CDR3 reads CASSTHRGRAGELFF. The CDR3 DNA reads as TGTGCCAGCAGCACCCACAGGGGGCGGGCCGGGGAGCTGTTTTTT.

The chain uses TRBV6-1 and TRBJ2-3; a possible D gene is TRBD1 (5 bases). Germline V CDR1 and CDR2: MNHNS, SASEGT. Trimming took off 8 bases at V and 8 bases at J, with 14 bases between the two ends. The CDR3 runs 12 residues. This chain's CDR3 is CASLGPRSTQYF. DNA of the CDR3: TGTGCCAGCCTGGGGCCCCGAAGTACGCAGTATTTT.

This chain joins TRBV7-6 and TRBJ2-3, with D tentatively TRBD1 (5 bases). Trimming took off 1 base at V and 1 base at J, with 6 bases between the two ends. The CDR3 has 14 amino acids. Germline V CDR1 and CDR2: SGHVS, FNYEAQ. CDR3 sequence: CASSLGGRTDTQYF. The DNA for the CDR3 is TGTGCCAGCAGCTTAGGGGGCCGCACAGATACGCAGTATTTT.

The rearrangement joins TRBV11-1 to TRBJ2-6, with D tentatively TRBD1 or TRBD2 (5 bases each). CDR1 is SGHAT, CDR2 FQDESV, per germline (reference sequence). The CDR3 covers 16 residues. V was pared by 5 bases and J by 2 bases, with 13 bases between. The CDR3 reads CASSQSRGAGANVLTF. The CDR3 nucleotides read TGTGCCAGCAGCCAATCGAGGGGAGCTGGGGCCAACGTCCTGACTTTC.

Only a few counts were recorded for this clone. This sequence joins TRBV28 and TRBJ2-1, with TRBD2 matching over 9 bases. The CDR3 has 16 residues. Germline V gene lookup returns CDR1 MDHEN and CDR2 SYDVKM. The ends lost 5 bases at V and 0 bases at J; junction bases unmatched: 5. The CDR3 bases are TGTGCCAGCAGTCCAGAGGGACTAGCCTCCTACAATGAGCAGTTCTTC. Encoded protein: CASSPEGLASYNEQFF.

This clone has just a few counts. This chain joins TRBV28 and TRBJ2-4, with 7 nucleotides matching TRBD2. CDR3 length equals 17 residues. With V trimmed by 5 bases and J by 2 bases, 12 bases remained unmatched. From germline, CDR1 is MDHEN and CDR2 SYDVKM. CDR3 protein: CASSQPSGKDSKNIQYF. DNA for the CDR3: TGTGCCAGCAGTCAACCGAGCGGGAAAGATTCCAAAAACATTCAGTACTTC.

This clone has just one count. CDR3 in amino acids: CASSRTTGGAYEQYF. The CDR3 region has the DNA TGCGCCAGCAGCCGTACAACAGGGGGTGCCTACGAGCAGTACTTC. The gene calls are TRBV5-1 and TRBJ2-7; 8 bases map to TRBD1. The V gene's germline CDR1 is SGHRS and CDR2 YFSETQ. The V gene end was trimmed by 4 bases and the J gene end by 2 bases; junction bases not matched to a gene: 8. The CDR3 spans 15 residues.

The count of this clone is one. This CDR3 is CASSLERGTDTQYF. For the CDR3, the DNA is TGCGCCAGCAGCTTAGAGCGGGGCACAGATACGCAGTATTTT. The chain has TRBV5-1 and TRBJ2-3, with D possibly being TRBD2 (6 bases). CDR3 size: 14 residues. V was trimmed by 2 bases and J by 1 base, leaving 8 bases between them. Germline CDR1 reads SGHRS; CDR2 reads YFSETQ. Combining the CDR3 with reference TRBV5-1 and TRBJ2-3 gives the whole variable domain KAGVTQTPRYLIKTRGQQVTLSCSPISGHRSVSWYQQTPGQGLQFLFEYFSETQRNKGNFPGRFSGRQFSNSRSEMNVSTLELGDSALYLCASSLERGTDTQYFGPGTRLTVL.